One sample yielded the 2 T cell receptor beta chains listed below, sequenced in a study of T-cell memory formation after mild COVID-19. TCRdb reprocessed the 5' RACE reads via MiXCR and lists one record per CDR3 protein. The top ten hold under 15% of the sample, which has hundreds of thousands of distinct CDR3 sequences, about 23% seen once. Sequencing used PBMCs or a T cell subset sorted from them (not recorded which). These receptors came from an adult woman who had mild COVID-19 (a few samples of this study predate the infection). Cell type and time point are not known.

The chain combines TRBV12-3 or TRBV12-4 with TRBJ2-7; unclear D gene. Trimming removed 7 bases at V and 1 base at J, with 14 bases between. The length of the CDR3 is 14 residues. CDR3 region: CASTLLGSSYEQYF. The CDR3 bases are TGTGCCAGCACCCTTTTAGGCAGTTCCTACGAGCAGTACTTC.

The chain carries TRBV5-1 and TRBJ1-4; D is undetermined. Looked up from germline, CDR1 is SGHRS and CDR2 is YFSETQ. The CDR3 spans 13 residues. With 0 bases removed from V and 5 bases from J, the gap between germline ends came to 5 bases. CDR3: CASSLERNEKLFF. CDR3 DNA sequence: TGCGCCAGCAGCTTGGAACGGAATGAAAAACTGTTTTTT.